The rows below give T cell receptor beta chains drawn from one sample of a study of T cells in Graves' hyperthyroidism and ophthalmopathy. TCRdb used MiXCR to reprocess the multiplex PCR reads, holding one entry per CDR3 protein. Found here are about 260,000 distinct CDR3 sequences, less than 30% of them singletons; the top ten hold about a quarter. Specimen: blood. These receptors were taken from a man aged 35 to 55 with Graves' hyperthyroidism that later progressed to Graves' ophthalmopathy. Each CDR3 is given with its conserved first and last residue. Each record gives: CDR3 length, V gene, clone size, D gene, J gene, CDR3 protein, CDR3 DNA. A D gene is named only where the DNA matches it firmly. The listing skips clone size in some rows; elsewhere it reads once, few, many or a size class.

13,TRBV2,many,-,TRBJ2-2,CASSLRVSGELFF,TGTGCCAGCAGCCTCAGGGTTTCCGGGGAGCTGTTTTTT
14,TRBV12-3/TRBV12-4,few,TRBD2,TRBJ2-2,CASSPGTSRGELFF,TGTGCCAGCAGTCCCGGGACTAGCAGGGGGGAGCTGTTTTTT
10,TRBV20-1,few,-,TRBJ1-1,CSASERGAFF,TGCAGTGCTAGCGAGCGTGGAGCTTTCTTT
15,TRBV6-1,many,-,TRBJ2-2,CASTKGLPRAGELFF,TGTGCCAGCACCAAAGGGCTCCCACGGGCCGGGGAGCTGTTTTTT
12,TRBV7-3,-,TRBD1,TRBJ1-2,CAGMTGGSGYTF,TGTGCCGGGATGACAGGGGGCAGTGGCTACACCTTC
12,TRBV5-6,-,-,TRBJ2-7,CASSLETDEQYF,TGTGCCAGCAGCTTGGAGACAGACGAGCAGTACTTC
15,TRBV27,many,TRBD1,TRBJ2-7,CASIQGTGPGYEQYF,TGTGCCAGCATCCAAGGGACAGGTCCGGGCTACGAGCAGTACTTC
16,TRBV5-1,many,-,TRBJ2-6,CASTILRDSGANVLTF,TGCGCCAGCACCATACTCAGGGACTCTGGGGCCAACGTCCTGACTTTC
17,TRBV18,many,TRBD2,TRBJ2-7,CASSPGTSGGGTYEQYF,TGTGCCAGCTCACCCGGGACTAGCGGAGGGGGGACGTACGAGCAGTACTTC
15,TRBV5-6,many,-,TRBJ2-7,CASSHLILSGHEQYF,TGTGCCAGCAGCCATTTGATCCTCTCGGGACACGAGCAGTACTTC
14,TRBV7-3,many,-,TRBJ2-3,CASSLRAATDTQYF,TGTGCCAGCAGCTTACGGGCAGCCACAGATACGCAGTATTTT
15,TRBV6-5,many,-,TRBJ2-7,CASSYGQGRKWVQYF,TGTGCCAGCAGTTACGGCCAGGGACGTAAGTGGGTGCAGTACTTC
19,TRBV5-1,many,TRBD2,TRBJ2-7,CASSFRTSGTRGLSYEQYF,TGCGCCAGCAGCTTTAGGACTAGCGGGACGAGAGGGTTATCCTACGAGCAGTACTTC
16,TRBV5-1,many,TRBD1,TRBJ1-2,CASSPAQGDPNYGYTF,TGCGCCAGCAGCCCGGCGCAGGGGGACCCTAACTATGGCTACACCTTC
13,TRBV12-3/TRBV12-4,many,-,TRBJ2-5,CASKNGFEETQYF,TGTGCCAGCAAAAATGGATTTGAGGAGACCCAGTACTTC
14,TRBV4-2,many,-,TRBJ2-7,CASSQTGTTYEQYF,TGTGCCAGCAGCCAAACCGGGACAACTTACGAGCAGTACTTC
15,TRBV28,-,TRBD2,TRBJ2-7,CASSQSRVAGDEQYF,TGTGCCAGCAGTCAATCCCGGGTAGCGGGAGACGAGCAGTACTTC
15,TRBV11-2,many,TRBD1,TRBJ1-2,CASSSFYRDRTEVTF,TGTGCCAGCAGCTCCTTTTACCGGGACAGGACAGAGGTGACCTTC
14,TRBV6-5,many,TRBD2,TRBJ2-7,CASNLGLAGREQYF,TGTGCCAGCAATTTGGGACTAGCGGGACGCGAGCAGTACTTC
13,TRBV6-1,few,-,TRBJ1-1,CASRKERTLKAFF,TGTGCCAGCAGGAAGGAGCGGACACTAAAAGCTTTCTTT
14,TRBV2,many,-,TRBJ1-1,CASRTLGLGTEAFF,TGTGCCAGCAGGACCTTGGGCCTGGGCACTGAAGCTTTCTTT
15,TRBV7-6,-,-,TRBJ2-7,CASSRGRQATYEQYF,TGTGCCAGTAGTCGTGGGCGCCAGGCCACCTACGAGCAGTACTTC
14,TRBV12-3/TRBV12-4,-,-,TRBJ1-1,CASTPLLGGTEAFF,TGTGCCAGCACCCCTTTATTGGGGGGCACTGAAGCTTTCTTT
13,TRBV28,many,-,TRBJ1-2,CASRSGTNYGYTF,TGTGCCAGCAGGTCCGGGACAAACTATGGCTACACCTTC
13,TRBV7-6,many,-,TRBJ2-1,CASSLNTLLEQFF,TGTGCCAGCAGCCTAAACACCCTTCTTGAGCAGTTCTTC
14,TRBV28,-,-,TRBJ1-1,CASSLGRGDAEAFF,TGTGCCAGCAGTTTGGGCCGGGGGGACGCTGAAGCTTTCTTT
21,TRBV6-5,many,-,TRBJ2-2,CASSLLLLPQWNPPNTGELFF,TGTGCCAGCAGTCTACTACTACTCCCGCAATGGAACCCGCCGAACACCGGGGAGCTGTTTTTT
13,TRBV12-5,few,-,TRBJ2-7,CASDSDSTYEQYF,TGTGCTAGTGACTCGGACTCAACCTACGAGCAGTACTTC
17,TRBV19,many,-,TRBJ2-5,CASGTRRGVFIQETQYF,TGTGCCAGTGGTACGCGGAGGGGGGTTTTCATCCAAGAGACCCAGTACTTC
14,TRBV6-2/TRBV6-3,-,-,TRBJ2-7,CASSYSGVSYEQYF,TGTGCCAGCAGTTACTCCGGAGTCTCCTACGAGCAGTACTTC
16,TRBV14,many,-,TRBJ2-2,CASSHGRGRNTGELFF,TGTGCCAGCAGCCACGGACGGGGAAGGAACACCGGGGAGCTGTTTTTT
15,TRBV6-2/TRBV6-3,once,-,TRBJ1-2,CASSYRPRTDYGYTF,TGTGCCAGCAGTTACCGCCCAAGGACAGACTATGGCTACACCTTC
11,TRBV28,-,-,TRBJ2-3,CASSNGGTQYF,TGTGCCAGCAGTAACGGTGGTACGCAGTATTTT
18,TRBV25-1,many,TRBD1,TRBJ1-2,CASSEGILGQGPLWGYTF,TGTGCCAGCAGTGAAGGAATTTTGGGACAGGGGCCGTTGTGGGGCTACACCTTC
16,TRBV20-1,many,-,TRBJ2-2,CSARDWARANTGELFF,TGCAGTGCTAGAGATTGGGCCAGGGCGAACACCGGGGAGCTGTTTTTT
13,TRBV12-3/TRBV12-4,many,-,TRBJ1-1,CASSSLKNTEAFF,TGTGCCAGCAGTTCACTCAAAAACACTGAAGCTTTCTTT
13,TRBV12-3/TRBV12-4,once,-,TRBJ2-7,CASSYTRFNEQYF,TGTGCCAGCAGTTATACTAGGTTCAACGAGCAGTACTTC
15,TRBV10-3,many,TRBD2,TRBJ2-7,CATQTSGREPYEQYF,TGTGCCACTCAGACTAGCGGGAGGGAGCCCTACGAGCAGTACTTC
15,TRBV7-6,many,-,TRBJ1-1,CASSLGISGFTEAFF,TGTGCCAGCAGCTTAGGAATATCAGGTTTCACTGAAGCTTTCTTT
15,TRBV7-2,-,-,TRBJ1-6,CASSLAGIPNSPLHF,TGTGCCAGCAGCTTAGCAGGGATTCCTAATTCACCCCTCCACTTT
13,TRBV11-1,many,-,TRBJ1-1,CASSSVGPTEAFF,TGTGCCAGCAGCTCAGTTGGGCCCACTGAAGCTTTCTTT
12,TRBV20-1,many,-,TRBJ1-1,CRARSVLTEAFF,TGCAGGGCCCGATCCGTTTTGACTGAAGCTTTCTTT
15,TRBV20-1,many,TRBD2,TRBJ2-3,CSARDWASGRDTQYF,TGCAGTGCTAGAGATTGGGCTAGCGGGAGAGATACGCAGTATTTT
14,TRBV18,many,-,TRBJ1-1,CASSPTGIGTEAFF,TGTGCCAGCTCACCGACGGGCATTGGGACTGAAGCTTTCTTT
14,TRBV6-2/TRBV6-3,-,TRBD2,TRBJ2-7,CASSAGGRGYEQYF,TGTGCCAGCAGTGCCGGAGGGAGGGGCTACGAGCAGTACTTC